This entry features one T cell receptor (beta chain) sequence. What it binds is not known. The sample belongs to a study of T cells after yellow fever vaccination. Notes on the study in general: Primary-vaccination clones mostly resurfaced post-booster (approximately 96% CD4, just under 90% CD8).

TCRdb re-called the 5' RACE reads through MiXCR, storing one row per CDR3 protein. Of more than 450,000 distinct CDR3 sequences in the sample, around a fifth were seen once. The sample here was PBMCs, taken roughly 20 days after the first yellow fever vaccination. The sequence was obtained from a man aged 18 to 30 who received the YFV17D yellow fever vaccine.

The CDR3 loop reads CASSWTGTSTDTQYF. For the CDR3, the DNA is TGCGCCAGCAGCTGGACAGGAACTAGCACAGATACGCAGTATTTT. The chain is built from TRBV5-1 and TRBJ2-3; 7 positions match TRBD1. Germline trimming cut 3 bases from V and 0 bases from J; bases unmatched to any gene: 4. The V gene's germline CDR1 is SGHRS and CDR2 YFSETQ. The CDR3 consists of 15 residues.